This T cell receptor beta chain comes out of a study of neoadjuvant anti-PD-1 for oral cavity cancer (TCRdb year 2021). About the investigation overall: Three to four biweekly doses of nivolumab at 3 mg/kg were mostly administered to patients before curative-intent surgical resection. There were 12 to 13 patients in the parent correlative cohort, and the response rate was less than 40%. Patients who did not progress were given a fourth nivolumab dose at about day 43 and had definitive surgical resection on days 50-56. Responders were defined as patients with complete response, partial response or stable disease by RECIST 1.1; non-responders were defined as patients with progression.

The investigation overall reported the following: After neoadjuvant nivolumab, non-responders showed significantly higher T cell clonality (Gini index) in PBMCs than responders did. Higher pretreatment blood Treg/Th17 ratios correlated with higher pretreatment blood TCRbeta clonality and lower post-treatment tumor TCRbeta clonality. The TCR analyses had only three patients in each response group, and the authors called for validation in larger cohorts.

For deep sequencing, each PBMC sample was run in six replicates, with libraries mostly built from 480 ng of input genomic DNA. TCRbeta libraries were prepared with the immunoSEQ hsTCRbeta kit according to the manufacturer's instructions. An Illumina NovaSeq 6000 S4 flow cell was used to sequence the final libraries, which had first been combined to 3 nM. For the original study's pipeline: Raw data preprocessing and quality control were performed with the immunoSEQ Analyzer. The analysis was restricted to productive rearrangements, with each unique CDR3 amino acid sequence defining a clonotype. Repertoire clonality was estimated as the Gini-Simpson index, computed with the R package tcR. Student's t test was used to compare Gini indices, while Pearson correlation assessed associations with tumor size change. Entries here come from immuneACCESS through TCRdb and include only in-frame sequences with V and J called. Some clones fail to appear in such tables; in the studies checked, an unresolved V gene covers under half of the shortfall, and the cause of the remainder is unknown. The DNA gave D and trimming, while V, J and clone size come from that table. A total of tens of thousands of clones appear in this sample, roughly four fifths of them only once. Around 3.1% of the sample rests with the top ten.

V loses 2 bases of germline sequence and J loses 0 bases, and the interval between the two ends is 8 bases. For CDR1 and CDR2, the germline V gene lists SGDLS and YYNGEE. From the cysteine up to the phenylalanine, the CDR3 has a length of 14 residues. Only the CDR3 DNA is retained, 42 bases long and in frame from the first base. The sample's time point, from its label and the paper: before neoadjuvant nivolumab. The patients had newly diagnosed stage II-IVA oral cavity squamous cell carcinoma and had not received any prior systemic or radiation treatment. The cohort consisted of patients with HPV-negative, locally advanced oral cavity squamous cell carcinoma. Peripheral blood mononuclear cells were analyzed directly, without maintenance or expansion in culture. The samples were drawn from a longitudinal correlative study tied to a single-arm phase II trial testing neoadjuvant nivolumab in oral cavity squamous cell carcinoma. Subject-matched pre- and post-treatment PBMCs and tumors from three responders and three non-responders underwent genomic DNA-based TCRbeta sequencing. Peripheral blood mononuclear cells were collected before nivolumab treatment and were collected again after treatment, at the time of surgery. Genomic DNA was isolated from PBMCs using the Maxwell RSC DNA from Cells kit.

On this clone itself: The antigen this receptor binds is unknown. Per-base quality was not reported, and no clone a single base away is much larger than it.

Recombination joined TRBV9 with TRBJ1-1; no D gene call is confident. The material sequenced was PBMCs, taken before nivolumab (anti-PD-1) treatment. The receptor comes from a person between 40 and 80 years old with oral cavity squamous cell carcinoma. The nucleotide sequence is TGTGCCAGCAGCGTTAAAGGGATGAACACTGAAGCTTTCTTT. It specifies CASSVKGMNTEAFF.